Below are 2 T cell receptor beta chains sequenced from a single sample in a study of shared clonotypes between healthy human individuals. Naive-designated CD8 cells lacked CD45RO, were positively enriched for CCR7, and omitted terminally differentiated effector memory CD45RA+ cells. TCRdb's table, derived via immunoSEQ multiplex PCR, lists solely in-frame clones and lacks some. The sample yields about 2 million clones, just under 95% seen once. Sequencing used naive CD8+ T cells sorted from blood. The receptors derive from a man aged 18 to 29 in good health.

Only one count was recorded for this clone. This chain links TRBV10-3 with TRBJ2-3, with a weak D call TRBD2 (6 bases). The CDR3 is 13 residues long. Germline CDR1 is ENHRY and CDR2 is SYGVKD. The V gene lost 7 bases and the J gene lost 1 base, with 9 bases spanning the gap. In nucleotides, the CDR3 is TGTGCCATCACTCCGGGGGGCACAGATACGCAGTATTTT. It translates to CAITPGGTDTQYF.

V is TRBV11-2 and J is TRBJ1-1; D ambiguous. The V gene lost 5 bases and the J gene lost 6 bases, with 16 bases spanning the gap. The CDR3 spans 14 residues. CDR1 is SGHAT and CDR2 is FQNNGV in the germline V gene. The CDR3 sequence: CASSPRTGFPEAFF. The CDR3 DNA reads TGTGCCAGCAGCCCTCGGACTGGGTTTCCTGAAGCTTTCTTT.